The 5 T cell receptor beta chains listed next were all sequenced from one sample in a study of blood T cell repertoires in COVID-19. Sequenced by immunoSEQ multiplex PCR; TCRdb stores in-frame clones only, minus some. The table lists about 83,000 clones, 70% to 90% of them singletons. Sequencing used peripheral blood. These receptors all come from a man older than 75 with active or convalescent COVID-19.

The chain has TRBV6-4 and TRBJ1-1, with D perhaps matching TRBD1 (5 bases). Germline-derived CDR1 and CDR2 are MRHNA and SNTAGT. Trimming took off 6 bases at V and 1 base at J, with 9 bases between the two ends. The CDR3 loop spans 13 amino acids. The CDR3 DNA sequence: TGTGCCAGCAGGGCTGGACAGAACACTGAAGCTTTCTTT. Amino acid sequence: CASRAGQNTEAFF.

The chain recombines TRBV4-1 with TRBJ1-2; 9 bases are shared with TRBD1. Looked up from germline, CDR1 is MGHRA and CDR2 is YSYEKL. The CDR3 length is 15 residues. The ends lost 6 bases at V and 3 bases at J; junction bases unmatched: 8. CDR3 region: CASRTTGGKDYGYTF. CDR3 nucleotides: TGCGCCAGCAGAACTACAGGGGGCAAGGACTATGGCTACACCTTC.

This clone was seen a handful of times. The V and J genes are TRBV12-3 or TRBV12-4 and TRBJ2-1, with D maybe TRBD1 (6 bases). The CDR3 runs to 13 residues. The V end lost 3 bases, the J end lost 8 bases, and 11 bases lay between the germline ends. DNA for the CDR3: TGTGCCAGCAGTTTTCGCAGGGGCCATGAGCAGTTCTTC. Translation: CASSFRRGHEQFF.

The rearrangement uses TRBV11-1 and TRBJ1-3; D is ambiguous. The length of the CDR3 is 15 residues. The germline V gene encodes CDR1 SGHAT and CDR2 FQDESV (reference sequence). The V end lost 0 bases, the J end lost 0 bases, and 6 bases lay between the germline ends. CDR3 sequence reads: CASSLAAFSGNTIYF. CDR3 bases: TGTGCCAGCAGCTTAGCGGCCTTCTCTGGAAACACCATATATTTT.

This clone was counted once. The conserved final phenylalanine or tryptophan is absent from the CDR3, which likely points to a read error. Because the CDR3's place on the DNA is in doubt, the DNA is left out and the CDR3 is given as listed by TCRdb. V gene TRBV6-8 combines with J gene TRBJ2-3; the DNA was not used to check the table's D call, TRBD2. A total of 11 residues make up the CDR3, ends included. Germline lookup yields CDR1 MNHGY and CDR2 SAAAGT. The CDR3 reads CASSSGSGKAS.